The present entry profiles one T cell receptor (beta chain) with its context. V was pared by 2 bases and J by 6 bases, with 8 bases between. The CDR3 runs to 12 residues. Germline loops: CDR1 MDHEN, CDR2 SYDVKM. The data derive from a study of T cell changes during pregnancy in multiple sclerosis. Sequenced by immunoSEQ multiplex PCR; TCRdb stores in-frame clones only, minus some. The sample lists 40,000 to 60,000 clones, 85% to 95% occurring once. The V and J genes are TRBV28 and TRBJ2-7; D unresolved. This TCR derives from a female donor with multiple sclerosis, enrolled in a pregnancy study. The sequences come from CD8+ T cells from peripheral blood mononuclear cells, collected before pregnancy. CDR3 amino acids: CASSLPGLEQYF. In nucleotides, the CDR3 is TGTGCCAGCAGTTTACCAGGTCTCGAGCAGTACTTC.